Each of the 2 T cell receptor beta chains below was sequenced from the same sample in a study of T cell changes during pregnancy in multiple sclerosis. TCRdb keeps only in-frame clones here, not all; method: immunoSEQ multiplex PCR. The table records 45,000 to 60,000 clones, just over 90% of them present only once. The sequences come from peripheral blood, collected in the second trimester of pregnancy. Receptors were obtained from a female donor with multiple sclerosis, enrolled in a pregnancy study.

The rearrangement joins TRBV5-8 to TRBJ2-7, with TRBD1 identical over 7 bases. The CDR3 sequence is 16 residues long. V lost 5 bases and J lost 1; bases outside the gene matches: 12. Germline V gene sequence: CDR1 SGHTS, CDR2 YDEGEE. This CDR3 is CASRNSQGVNSYEQYF. The CDR3 bases are TGTGCCAGCAGAAACAGCCAGGGGGTTAATTCCTACGAGCAGTACTTC. Full variable domain (outside the CDR3, taken from reference TRBV5-8 and TRBJ2-7): EAGVTQSPTHLIKTRGQQATLRCSPISGHTSVYWYQQALGLGLQFLLWYDEGEERNRGNFPPRFSGRQFPNYSSELNVNALELEDSALYLCASRNSQGVNSYEQYFGPGTRLTVT.

The gene calls are TRBV10-3 and TRBJ2-3, with D perhaps matching TRBD1 (5 bases). CDR1 and CDR2 (germline): ENHRY, SYGVKD. This CDR3 comprises 15 residues. V gave up 4 bases and J gave up 5 bases, with 16 bases separating them. Written as DNA, the CDR3 is TGTGCCATCAGTGGGTCAGTGGCCGACAGAGATACGCAGTATTTT. Its protein product is CAISGSVADRDTQYF.